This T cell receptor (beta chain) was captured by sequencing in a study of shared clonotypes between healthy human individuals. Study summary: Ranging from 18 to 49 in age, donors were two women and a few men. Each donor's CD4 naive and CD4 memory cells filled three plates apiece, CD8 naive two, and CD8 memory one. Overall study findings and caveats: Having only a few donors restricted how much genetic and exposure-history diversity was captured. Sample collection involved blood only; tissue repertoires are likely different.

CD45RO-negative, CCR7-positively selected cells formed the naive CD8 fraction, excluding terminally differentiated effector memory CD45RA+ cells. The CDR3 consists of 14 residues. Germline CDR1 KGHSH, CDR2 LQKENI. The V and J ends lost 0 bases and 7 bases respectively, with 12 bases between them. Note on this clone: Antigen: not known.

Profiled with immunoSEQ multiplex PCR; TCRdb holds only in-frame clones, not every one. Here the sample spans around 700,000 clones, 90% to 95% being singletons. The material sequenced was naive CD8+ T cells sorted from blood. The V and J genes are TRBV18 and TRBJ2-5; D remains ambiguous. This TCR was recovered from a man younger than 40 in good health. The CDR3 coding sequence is TGTGCCAGCTCACCACCGACCAACCCGGGGACCCAGTACTTC. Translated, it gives CASSPPTNPGTQYF.